What follows are 23 T cell receptor beta chains derived from one specimen sequenced in a study of graft-versus-host responses after intestinal transplantation. Repertoires were generated with immunoSEQ multiplex PCR, while TCRdb's copy carries only in-frame clones and drops some. This table holds just over 20,000 clones, about 91% found once. The material sequenced was PBMCs, taken roughly 64 days after intestinal transplantation. Source of these receptors: a human patient who received an intestinal transplant, so some T cells may come from the graft donor.

CDR3 DNA sequence: TGTGCCAGTAGTATGAAAGCTGGGACAGGGTCAGATACGCAGTATTTT. Amino acids: CASSMKAGTGSDTQYF. The chain combines TRBV19 with TRBJ2-3, with 9 bases identical to TRBD1. V was pared by 3 bases and J by 4 bases, with 8 bases of the junction left unmatched. From germline, CDR1 is LNHDA and CDR2 SQIVND (reference sequence). This CDR3 contains 16 residues.

The chain joins TRBV5-8 to TRBJ2-7; D gene unclear. The V gene lost 4 bases and the J gene lost 2 bases, with 10 bases spanning the gap. CDR3 size: 13 residues. The V gene's germline CDR1 is SGHTS and CDR2 YDEGEE. CDR3 protein: CASSVGRTYEQYF. The CDR3, as DNA: TGTGCCAGCAGCGTTGGCCGAACCTACGAGCAGTACTTC.

This chain connects TRBV4-3 to TRBJ2-1; no reliable D call. This CDR3 spans 16 amino acids. Trimming removed 3 bases at V and 0 bases at J, with 12 bases between. Germline assignment: CDR1 LGHNA and CDR2 YSLEER. CDR3 loop: CASSHFGRTSYNEQFF. The CDR3 bases are TGCGCCAGCAGCCACTTTGGGCGAACCTCCTACAATGAGCAGTTCTTC.

This chain connects TRBV6-4 to TRBJ2-2, with D unclear. The V end was cut by 0 bases, the J end by 4 bases, with 3 bases between. This CDR3 has 13 residues. Germline V gene data show CDR1 as MRHNA and CDR2 as SNTAGT. The DNA for the CDR3 is TGTGCCAGCAGTGACTCCAGCACCGGGGAGCTGTTTTTT. Translated, it gives CASSDSSTGELFF.

J is TRBJ1-2 and V is TRBV5-1, with TRBD1 matching over 7 bases. Per the germline V gene, CDR1 is SGHRS and CDR2 is YFSETQ. The CDR3 runs 14 residues. V lost 4 bases to trimming and J lost 4 bases; unmatched junction nucleotides: 7. This CDR3 is CASSPGGQSYGYTF. Here the CDR3 DNA reads TGCGCCAGCAGCCCCGGGGGACAGTCCTATGGCTACACCTTC.

The gene calls are TRBV25-1 and TRBJ2-2; TRBD1 matches at 7 bases. CDR3 length: 17 residues. Germline loops: CDR1 MGHDK, CDR2 SYGVNS. V shed 2 bases and J 6 bases; nucleotides not matched to a gene: 12. CDR3 protein: CASSEVYDREDPGELFF. In DNA form, the CDR3 reads TGTGCCAGCAGTGAAGTTTACGACAGGGAAGACCCCGGGGAGCTGTTTTTT.

The chain couples TRBV2 to TRBJ1-1, with 10 bases fitting TRBD1. With 6 bases clipped from V and 5 bases from J, the junction kept 6 bases outside the gene matches. This CDR3 region has 14 residues. In germline, CDR1 is SNHLY, CDR2 FYNNEI. The DNA for the CDR3 is TGTGCCAGCAGCCCCGGGACAGGGGTAACTGAAGCTTTCTTT. Translation: CASSPGTGVTEAFF.

This chain joins TRBV29-1 and TRBJ1-1; TRBD1 matches at 8 bases. From germline, CDR1 is SQVTM and CDR2 ANQGSEA. V lost 2 bases and J lost 2; bases outside the gene matches: 4. The CDR3 consists of 14 residues. The CDR3 region is CSVESGQGNTEAFF. The CDR3, as DNA: TGCAGCGTTGAATCTGGACAGGGCAACACTGAAGCTTTCTTT.

The chain couples TRBV19 to TRBJ1-1; TRBD1 agrees at 9 bases. The CDR3 extends over 16 amino acids. J was trimmed by 0 bases and V by 5 bases; bases with no gene match: 7. CDR1 and CDR2 (germline): LNHDA, SQIVND (reference sequence). The CDR3 here is CASSSQWTGVNTEAFF. CDR3 sequence (DNA): TGTGCCAGTAGTTCCCAGTGGACAGGGGTGAACACTGAAGCTTTCTTT. The full variable domain, completed using reference TRBV19 and TRBJ1-1, is DGGITQSPKYLFRKEGQNVTLSCEQNLNHDAMYWYRQDPGQGLRLIYYSQIVNDFQKGDIAEGYSVSREKKESFPLTVTSAQKNPTAFYLCASSSQWTGVNTEAFFGQGTRLTVV.

The chain uses TRBV30 and TRBJ1-4; D not certain. Per the germline V gene, CDR1 is GTSNPN and CDR2 is SVGIG (reference sequence). Trimming stripped 0 bases from V and 7 bases from J, with 6 bases between. This CDR3 is built from 12 residues. CDR3 sequence: CAWSVAGEKLFF. The CDR3 DNA reads TGTGCCTGGAGTGTGGCAGGTGAAAAACTGTTTTTT.

The chain employs TRBV27 and TRBJ2-2; D is unclear. Per germline, CDR1 MNHEY and CDR2 SMNVEV (reference sequence). Trimming stripped 2 bases from V and 7 bases from J, with 11 bases between. The CDR3 is 14 amino acids. CDR3 nucleotide sequence: TGTGCCAGCAGTTTAGGTCTAAACGTCGGGGAGCTGTTTTTT. As protein: CASSLGLNVGELFF.

The chain joins TRBV9 to TRBJ2-6; D is ambiguous. Trimming shortened V by 4 bases and J by 0 bases, and 11 bases separated the two germline ends. This CDR3 has 16 residues. The V gene's germline CDR1 is SGDLS and CDR2 YYNGEE. The CDR3 DNA sequence: TGTGCCAGCAGCTCTTGGGAAGACTCTGGGGCCAACGTCCTGACTTTC. Its translation is CASSSWEDSGANVLTF.

The J gene is TRBJ1-3, the V gene TRBV10-3; weak D call: TRBD1 (5 bases). Germline-derived CDR1 and CDR2 are ENHRY and SYGVKD. V was trimmed by 0 bases and J by 0 bases, leaving 6 bases between them. The CDR3 sequence is 15 residues long. CDR3 region: CAISESGASGNTIYF. The CDR3 region has the DNA TGTGCCATCAGTGAGTCAGGGGCCTCTGGAAACACCATATATTTT.

The rearrangement joins TRBV4-1 to TRBJ1-5; D is ambiguous. The CDR3 loop spans 13 amino acids. Germline V gene sequence: CDR1 MGHRA, CDR2 YSYEKL. The ends were cut back, 1 base at V and 9 bases at J, with 10 bases in the middle. The CDR3 loop is CASSQVSGRPQHF. In DNA form, the CDR3 reads TGCGCCAGCAGCCAAGTATCCGGGAGGCCCCAGCATTTT.

This clone has just one count. This chain joins TRBV25-1 and TRBJ1-1, with TRBD1 matching over 7 bases. This CDR3 spans 14 amino acids. The germline V gene has CDR1 MGHDK and CDR2 SYGVNS. Losses at the gene ends were 3 bases for V and 6 bases for J; bases not matched to a gene: 7. CDR3 in DNA: TGTGCCAGCAGTGACCGAGGACAGGTGGCTGAAGCTTTCTTT. Its translation is CASSDRGQVAEAFF. Together with reference TRBV25-1 and TRBJ1-1, the CDR3 gives the full variable domain: EADIYQTPRYLVIGTGKKITLECSQTMGHDKMYWYQQDPGMELHLIHYSYGVNSTEKGDLSSESTVSRIRTEHFPLTLESARPSHTSQYLCASSDRGQVAEAFFGQGTRLTVV.

The chain uses TRBV4-1 and TRBJ2-5; D gene ambiguous. The ends were cut back, 1 base at V and 2 bases at J, with 8 bases in the middle. Germline V CDR1 and CDR2: MGHRA, YSYEKL. The CDR3 length is 14 residues. CDR3 nucleotide sequence: TGCGCCAGCAGCCAAGTGGCAGAGCAAGAGACCCAGTACTTC. It yields the protein CASSQVAEQETQYF.

The chain employs TRBV19 and TRBJ1-1; 7 bases line up with TRBD1. CDR1 is LNHDA, CDR2 SQIVND, per germline (reference sequence). This CDR3 spans 18 amino acids. The junction had 16 bases not matched to a gene; V was cut back by 5 bases and J by 1 base. The CDR3 coding sequence is TGTGCCAGTAGTCCACGACTCCTTTACAGGGGCGGGAACACTGAAGCTTTCTTT. Protein sequence: CASSPRLLYRGGNTEAFF.

V is TRBV6-6 and J is TRBJ2-2; the D gene could be TRBD1 or TRBD2 (5 bases each). CDR3 length: 15 amino acids. CDR1 MNHNY and CDR2 SVGAGI come from the germline V gene (reference sequence). V shed 6 bases and J shed 7 bases, with 18 bases lying between them. The CDR3 DNA reads TGTGCCAGCAGCCGGGACCCGGATTTTGGCGGGGAGCTGTTTTTT. Its translation: CASSRDPDFGGELFF.

The chain uses TRBV30 and TRBJ2-1; TRBD2 agrees at 8 bases. The CDR3 has 16 amino acids. Trimming took 0 bases from V and 3 from J; bases not matched to a gene: 7. Germline V CDR1 and CDR2: GTSNPN, SVGIG (reference sequence). Here the CDR3 DNA reads TGTGCCTGGAGTGTAGGTAGCGGGGTCGGCTACAATGAGCAGTTCTTC. It encodes CAWSVGSGVGYNEQFF.

The chain couples TRBV19 to TRBJ1-2, with 8 bases that match TRBD1. The trim removed 7 bases at V and 2 bases at J, leaving 9 bases unmatched. Germline CDR1 and CDR2: LNHDA and SQIVND (reference sequence). CDR3 size: 15 residues. This CDR3 reads CASTPRTGLNYGYTF. The CDR3 nucleotides are TGTGCCAGTACCCCCAGGACAGGGCTCAACTATGGCTACACCTTC.

The rearrangement links TRBV5-4 to TRBJ2-3; D not resolved. Between the trimmed V and J ends, which lost 5 bases and 0 bases, there was a span of 13 bases. The CDR3 contains 15 residues. Looked up from germline, CDR1 is SGHNT and CDR2 is YYREEE (reference sequence). CDR3 protein: CASRTDFSSTDTQYF. Here the CDR3 DNA reads TGTGCCAGCAGAACCGACTTCAGTAGCACAGATACGCAGTATTTT.

The chain couples TRBV6-5 to TRBJ2-1, with D possibly matching TRBD2 (6 bases). With 6 bases removed from V and 4 bases from J, the gap between germline ends came to 13 bases. The germline CDR1 and CDR2 sequences are MNHEY and SVGAGI. CDR3 length: 14 amino acids. The CDR3 sequence: CASRGAGRYNEQFF. The CDR3 DNA reads TGTGCCAGCAGGGGAGCGGGCAGGTACAATGAGCAGTTCTTC.

This clone has just a few counts. The V gene is TRBV10-3, the J gene TRBJ1-5; perhaps TRBD1 as D (6 bases). Germline CDR1 reads ENHRY; CDR2 reads SYGVKD. The CDR3 is 14 residues long. Trimming removed 4 bases at V and 6 bases at J, with 13 bases between. CDR3 in amino acids: CAISGDIGSQPQHF. In nucleotides, the CDR3 is TGTGCCATCAGTGGGGACATAGGGAGTCAGCCCCAGCATTTT.